What follows is one T cell receptor (beta chain) and its context. Its antigen is as yet unknown. The sample belongs to a study of shared clonotypes between healthy human individuals. Study-level results: Generation probabilities were higher for clonotypes shared across all four sorted-subset donors than for unshared ones. Researchers sampled only blood; tissue repertoires likely differ. Rarefaction exposed incomplete sorted-subset sequencing despite large depth.

The CDR3 runs to 16 residues. V shed 2 bases and J shed 5 bases, with 19 bases lying between them. The germline V gene has CDR1 SGHDT and CDR2 YYEEEE. TCRdb's table, derived via immunoSEQ multiplex PCR, lists solely in-frame clones and lacks some. The table includes around 1.9 million clones, just over 90% detected once. Only CD45RO-negative cells positively selected for CCR7 counted as naive CD8 cells, so terminally differentiated effector memory CD45RA+ cells were excluded. Recent acute infections and vaccinations were absent in the healthy HIV-negative adult donors. The rearrangement joins TRBV5-6 to TRBJ2-5; D may be TRBD1 (5 bases). Sequenced input: naive CD8+ T cells from PBMCs. This sequence originates from a man between 18 and 29 years old in good health. Some clones in this sample may be carry-over from other donors' samples. The CDR3 protein is CASSLMSRGSRETQYF. The CDR3 coding sequence is TGTGCCAGCAGCTTAATGTCTAGGGGAAGTAGGGAGACCCAGTACTTC.